Presented here are 7 T cell receptor beta chains from one specimen sequenced in a study of blood T cell repertoires in COVID-19. Using immunoSEQ multiplex PCR, the repertoire was profiled, and TCRdb retains in-frame clones only, with some absent. The table includes roughly 230,000 clones, around 83% detected once. The sample taken for sequencing was peripheral blood. The receptors come from a man in his forties with acute or convalescent COVID-19.

The V gene is TRBV12-3 or TRBV12-4, the J gene TRBJ1-1; 10 nucleotides align to TRBD1. Trimming removed 6 bases from V and 5 bases from J; junction bases left unmatched: 3. This CDR3 has 13 residues. This chain's CDR3 is CASRRTGGTEAFF. DNA for the CDR3: TGTGCCAGCAGAAGGACAGGGGGGACTGAAGCTTTCTTT.

This chain connects TRBV9 to TRBJ2-7; possible D gene TRBD2, 5 bases. The CDR3 is 15 amino acids. V lost 4 bases to trimming and J lost 2 bases, with 16 bases between them. Germline CDR1 reads SGDLS; CDR2 reads YYNGEE. The CDR3 reads CASSPRVTSPYEQYF. The CDR3 DNA follows: TGTGCCAGCAGCCCGAGGGTAACAAGCCCCTACGAGCAGTACTTC.

This clone was picked up a small number of times. The chain combines TRBV6-1 with TRBJ1-5; a possible D gene is TRBD1 (6 bases). This CDR3 is 16 amino acids long. V was cut by 2 bases and J by 5 bases, with 16 bases left in between. CDR1 is MNHNS and CDR2 is SASEGT in the germline V gene. The CDR3 DNA reads as TGTGCCAGCAGTGAATCCGACGGGGGGGCATATCAGCCCCAGCATTTT. Encoded protein: CASSESDGGAYQPQHF.

The chain carries TRBV28 and TRBJ2-5; D might be TRBD2 (6 bases). The CDR3 loop spans 15 amino acids. Looked up from germline, CDR1 is MDHEN and CDR2 is SYDVKM. Trimming cost V 5 bases and J 5 bases, with 18 bases left between them. The CDR3 coding sequence is TGTGCCAGCAGTCGGCCGGGGGAAAGGAGGGAGACCCAGTACTTC. Encoded protein: CASSRPGERRETQYF.

The rearrangement uses TRBV5-1 and TRBJ2-7, with 9 nucleotides matching TRBD2. The ends lost 0 bases at V and 2 bases at J; junction bases unmatched: 6. Per germline, CDR1 SGHRS and CDR2 YFSETQ. The CDR3 is made up of 16 amino acids. This CDR3 is CASSLGWTSVTYEQYF. CDR3 bases: TGCGCCAGCAGCTTGGGGTGGACTAGCGTTACCTACGAGCAGTACTTC. The whole variable domain, filled in from reference TRBV5-1 and TRBJ2-7, reads KAGVTQTPRYLIKTRGQQVTLSCSPISGHRSVSWYQQTPGQGLQFLFEYFSETQRNKGNFPGRFSGRQFSNSRSEMNVSTLELGDSALYLCASSLGWTSVTYEQYFGPGTRLTVT.

The gene calls are TRBV5-1 and TRBJ1-3, with 7 bases lining up with TRBD1. The germline gives CDR1 SGHRS, CDR2 YFSETQ. This CDR3 has 16 residues. V dropped 3 bases and J dropped 3; count of bases not matched to a gene: 9. The CDR3 DNA reads as TGCGCCAGCAGCTCTTCCGGGACAGCGGTTGGAAACACCATATATTTT. This sequence encodes CASSSSGTAVGNTIYF.

This chain links TRBV6-5 with TRBJ1-2, with 9 bases aligning to TRBD1. Germline V lookup: CDR1 MNHEY, CDR2 SVGAGI. The CDR3 runs to 14 residues. Trimming took 5 bases from V and 0 from J; bases not matched to a gene: 1. The CDR3 DNA reads as TGTGCCAGCAGTCGGACAGGGGCTAACTATGGCTACACCTTC. Encoded protein: CASSRTGANYGYTF.